These 25 T cell receptor beta chains came from one sample sequenced in a study of T cells in Graves' hyperthyroidism and ophthalmopathy. Amplified regions were TCR beta CDR3 sequences from RNA transcripts. Using the HTBI primer set, a first-round RT-PCR was run on the TCR CDR3. TCRdb re-called the multiplex PCR reads with MiXCR, one entry per CDR3 protein. This table holds about half a million distinct CDR3 sequences, approximately 25% found once. Input material: blood. Receptors were obtained from a woman aged 25-40 years with Graves' ophthalmopathy.

This clonotype has a handful of counts. Sequence at one end of the junction differs from germline and may be a read error. J is TRBJ2-4 and V is TRBV6-1; D unclear. The CDR3 covers 14 residues. Germline CDR1 and CDR2: MNHNS and SASEGT. DNA for the CDR3: TGTGCCAGCAGTGAAACCGGAGCCAAAAACATTAAGTACTTC. Translating gives CASSETGAKNIKYF.

This clonotype has ten or more counts. The rearrangement uses TRBV6-1 and TRBJ1-2; maybe TRBD1 (6 bases). Looked up from germline, CDR1 is MNHNS and CDR2 is SASEGT. Trimming removed 6 bases at V and 4 bases at J, with 12 bases between. The CDR3 has 13 amino acids. CDR3 in amino acids: CASRAGESYGYTF. The CDR3 region has the DNA TGTGCCAGCAGAGCAGGGGAATCCTATGGCTACACCTTC.

The CDR3 loop reads CASSYGYPSYEQYF. CDR3 coding DNA: TGTGCCAGCAGTTACGGGTACCCTTCCTACGAGCAGTACTTC. This chain joins TRBV6-5 and TRBJ2-7; D gene ambiguous. Germline CDR1 MNHEY, CDR2 SVGAGI. Trimming took 2 bases from V and 1 from J, leaving 9 bases between them. There are 14 residues in the CDR3.

The V gene is TRBV12-3 or TRBV12-4, the J gene TRBJ2-5; 11 bases fit TRBD2. J was trimmed by 1 base and V by 1 base; bases with no gene match: 8. The length of the CDR3 is 18 residues. The CDR3 reads CASSLGRLAGGSQETQYF. As DNA, the CDR3 is TGTGCCAGCAGTTTAGGCCGGCTAGCGGGAGGAAGCCAAGAGACCCAGTACTTC.

There are many counts of this clonotype. The rearrangement links TRBV29-1 to TRBJ2-5, with D possibly called TRBD1 or TRBD2 (6 bases each). The length of the CDR3 is 13 residues. The V gene lost 3 bases and the J gene lost 5 bases, with 13 bases spanning the gap. Germline CDR1 SQVTM, CDR2 ANQGSEA. The CDR3 loop reads CSVEQGRQETQYF. CDR3 coding DNA: TGCAGCGTTGAGCAGGGGAGGCAGGAGACCCAGTACTTC.

The chain has TRBV6-2 or TRBV6-3 and TRBJ2-7, with 7 bases that match TRBD1. The germline gives CDR1 MNHEY, CDR2 SVGEGT. V lost 7 bases and J lost 0; bases outside the gene matches: 12. This CDR3 region has 16 residues. The CDR3 loop is CASNSRDSKSSYEQYF. CDR3 bases: TGTGCCAGCAATTCCCGGGACAGTAAGAGCTCCTACGAGCAGTACTTC.

This clonotype was seen at least ten times. The gene calls are TRBV19 and TRBJ1-5, with D tentatively TRBD1 (5 bases). Per germline, CDR1 LNHDA and CDR2 SQIVND (reference sequence). The CDR3 covers 18 residues. Trimming shortened V by 4 bases and J by 0 bases, and 19 bases separated the two germline ends. The CDR3 coding sequence is TGTGCCAGTAGTAGGGACGGGCTCTCTGTTGCTAGCAATCAGCCCCAGCATTTT. Protein product: CASSRDGLSVASNQPQHF.

This clonotype has at least ten counts. The rearrangement uses TRBV27 and TRBJ1-2, with a tentative D call TRBD1 (6 bases). This CDR3 is built from 16 residues. Looked up from germline, CDR1 is MNHEY and CDR2 is SMNVEV (reference sequence). V lost 9 bases, J lost 4 bases, and 24 bases lay in between. CDR3 region: CARVPPSVGGFYGYTF. The CDR3 bases are TGTGCCAGAGTTCCACCCTCAGTAGGGGGTTTCTATGGCTACACCTTC.

This clonotype was counted ten times or more. The CDR3 is CASSLESSTAEAFF. CDR3 nucleotides: TGCGCCAGCAGCTTGGAGTCTAGCACTGCTGAAGCTTTCTTT. This sequence joins TRBV5-1 and TRBJ1-1; D is undetermined. The length of the CDR3 is 14 residues. V lost 0 bases and J 6 bases, leaving 12 bases between the germline ends. Germline V gene lookup returns CDR1 SGHRS and CDR2 YFSETQ.

In its sample, this clonotype was seen many times. The chain carries TRBV27 and TRBJ2-3; D uncertain. V gave up 4 bases and J gave up 1 base, with 3 bases separating them. The germline V gene has CDR1 MNHEY and CDR2 SMNVEV (reference sequence). The CDR3 length is 12 residues. Here the CDR3 DNA reads TGTGCCAGCAGTTCGGGCACAGATACGCAGTATTTT. Its translation: CASSSGTDTQYF.

This clonotype occurred a few times. This chain joins TRBV20-1 and TRBJ1-5; D perhaps matches TRBD1 (5 bases). The ends were cut back, 3 bases at V and 7 bases at J, with 16 bases in the middle. Germline V gives CDR1 DFQATT, CDR2 SNEGSKA (reference sequence). The CDR3 runs 14 residues. The chain's CDR3 is CSASRGQGEQPQHF. CDR3 coding DNA: TGCAGTGCTAGCCGTGGACAAGGGGAACAGCCCCAGCATTTT.

The J gene is TRBJ1-1, the V gene TRBV5-4, with TRBD1 matching over 10 bases. This CDR3 contains 17 residues. Germline values: CDR1 SGHNT, CDR2 YYREEE (reference sequence). J was trimmed by 2 bases and V by 3 bases; bases with no gene match: 10. The CDR3 here is CASSSARDRGQNTEAFF. The CDR3 DNA reads as TGTGCCAGCAGCTCTGCAAGAGACAGGGGGCAAAACACTGAAGCTTTCTTT.

This clonotype has ten or more counts. The chain recombines TRBV29-1 with TRBJ2-7; either TRBD1 or TRBD2 may fit D (5 bases each). Germline CDR1 reads SQVTM; CDR2 reads ANQGSEA. This CDR3 comprises 12 residues. V was cut by 0 bases and J by 6 bases, with 9 bases left in between. CDR3 bases: TGCAGCGTTGAAGATCGAGGGGTCGAGCAGTACTTC. Encoded protein: CSVEDRGVEQYF.

This clonotype was observed many times. This rearrangement joins TRBV27 to TRBJ1-3; D is ambiguous. The CDR3 runs to 11 residues. CDR1 MNHEY and CDR2 SMNVEV come from the germline V gene (reference sequence). Trimming pared 7 bases from V and 8 bases from J, leaving 9 bases between. The chain's CDR3 is CASTAGDTIYF. In nucleotides, the CDR3 is TGTGCCAGCACGGCAGGAGACACCATATATTTT.

The chain recombines TRBV2 with TRBJ2-4; D perhaps matches TRBD1 (6 bases). The CDR3 spans 14 residues. Germline CDR1 and CDR2: SNHLY and FYNNEI. Trimming took 2 bases from V and 6 from J, leaving 11 bases between them. The CDR3 loop is CASSEWQGLNIQYF. In nucleotides, the CDR3 is TGTGCCAGCAGTGAATGGCAGGGGCTAAACATTCAGTACTTC. The variable domain in full, with the rest retrieved from reference TRBV2 and TRBJ2-4, is EPEVTQTPSHQVTQMGQEVILRCVPISNHLYFYWYRQILGQKVEFLVSFYNNEISEKSEIFDDQFSVERPDGSNFTLKIRSTKLEDSAMYFCASSEWQGLNIQYFGAGTRLSVL.

This clonotype was observed a handful of times. The rearrangement links TRBV6-5 to TRBJ2-3; 7 bases map to TRBD1. Germline V gene lookup returns CDR1 MNHEY and CDR2 SVGAGI. With 1 base clipped from V and 0 bases from J, the junction kept 4 bases outside the gene matches. The CDR3 is 16 amino acids. The CDR3 spells CASSYLQGSSTDTQYF. The CDR3 DNA reads as TGTGCCAGCAGTTACTTACAGGGGTCTAGCACAGATACGCAGTATTTT.

There are many counts of this clonotype. V usage is TRBV6-1 and J usage is TRBJ1-5; no firm D call. The germline V gene has CDR1 MNHNS and CDR2 SASEGT. The length of the CDR3 is 17 residues. Trimming stripped 2 bases from V and 0 bases from J, with 14 bases between. CDR3 sequence: CASSEFLAANSNQPQHF. The CDR3 DNA follows: TGTGCCAGCAGTGAATTTCTGGCGGCTAATAGCAATCAGCCCCAGCATTTT.

The J gene is TRBJ2-2, the V gene TRBV11-2, with 7 bases fitting TRBD2. V gave up 2 bases and J gave up 5 bases; unmatched junction bases: 14. The CDR3 length is 18 residues. Germline values: CDR1 SGHAT, CDR2 FQNNGV. DNA for the CDR3: TGTGCCAGCAGCTTAAGGCCTCTTCTGGCGGGAGCAACCGGGGAGCTGTTTTTT. Protein product: CASSLRPLLAGATGELFF.

This clonotype was observed many times. V and J are TRBV28 and TRBJ2-7; D remains unclear. V gave up 4 bases and J gave up 3 bases, with 16 bases separating them. Germline-derived CDR1 and CDR2 are MDHEN and SYDVKM. CDR3 length: 15 amino acids. The CDR3 DNA follows: TGTGCCAGCAGTTCTCCGGGCGGTGATAACTACGAGCAGTACTTC. As protein: CASSSPGGDNYEQYF.

The CDR3 DNA follows: TGCAGCGTGGCGGATGGCTACACCTTC. Its translation: CSVADGYTF. The rearrangement joins TRBV29-1 to TRBJ1-2; no definite D call. The CDR3 runs 9 residues. Trimming cost V 6 bases and J 6 bases, with 5 bases left between them. Germline-derived CDR1 and CDR2 are SQVTM and ANQGSEA.

The chain is built from TRBV7-2 and TRBJ1-5, with no clear D. V was shortened by 7 bases and J by 4 bases, with 11 bases between the two germline ends. CDR1 is SGHTA and CDR2 is FQGNSA in the germline V gene. The CDR3 length is 13 residues. The CDR3 nucleotides read TGTGCCAGCATCCCGGAAAAGAATCAGCCCCAGCATTTT. It translates to CASIPEKNQPQHF.

The V gene is TRBV19, the J gene TRBJ1-5, with D tentatively TRBD1 (6 bases). This CDR3 comprises 17 residues. CDR1 LNHDA and CDR2 SQIVND come from the germline V gene (reference sequence). Trimming removed 3 bases from V and 3 bases from J, with 18 bases in between. CDR3 residues: CASSIRTGAGANQPQHF. The DNA of the CDR3 is TGTGCCAGTAGTATTCGAACGGGGGCCGGGGCCAATCAGCCCCAGCATTTT.

This clonotype was seen many times. Here the CDR3 reads CASSTGSHSGNTIYF. The CDR3 DNA is TGCGCCAGCAGTACAGGGAGTCACTCTGGAAACACCATATATTTT. V and J are TRBV5-1 and TRBJ1-3; D may be TRBD1 (6 bases). There are 15 residues in the CDR3. The germline V gene has CDR1 SGHRS and CDR2 YFSETQ. Trimming left V 5 bases short and J 0 bases short, with 12 bases between.

The sample holds many counts of this clonotype. The chain carries TRBV5-1 and TRBJ2-5, with TRBD1 matching over 9 bases. The CDR3 runs to 14 residues. The ends lost 3 bases at V and 5 bases at J; junction bases unmatched: 5. Looked up from germline, CDR1 is SGHRS and CDR2 is YFSETQ. The CDR3 loop reads CASSSDRGAETQYF. The DNA for the CDR3 is TGCGCCAGCAGCTCGGACAGGGGAGCGGAGACCCAGTACTTC. Full variable domain (outside the CDR3, taken from reference TRBV5-1 and TRBJ2-5): KAGVTQTPRYLIKTRGQQVTLSCSPISGHRSVSWYQQTPGQGLQFLFEYFSETQRNKGNFPGRFSGRQFSNSRSEMNVSTLELGDSALYLCASSSDRGAETQYFGPGTRLLVL.

This clonotype was picked up many times. This chain connects TRBV6-4 to TRBJ1-2, with no clear D. This CDR3 region has 16 residues. With 2 bases removed from V and 6 bases from J, the gap between germline ends came to 19 bases. Looked up from germline, CDR1 is MRHNA and CDR2 is SNTAGT. The CDR3 DNA is TGTGCCAGCAGTGACGAGGCGATGGGGAAAGGTGATGGCTACACCTTC. Residues: CASSDEAMGKGDGYTF.